This record covers a single TCR beta chain. Its antigen is as yet unknown. The entry originates in a study of cytomegalovirus exposure and HLA in healthy donors. The CDR3 loop spans 17 amino acids. Germline V gene sequence: CDR1 MDHEN, CDR2 SYDVKM. V lost 2 bases to trimming and J lost 2 bases, with 18 bases between them. Study findings and constraints: Reported performance of the classifier showed diagnosis of cytomegalovirus status with high specificity and sensitivity.

PCR was performed using 60 Vbeta and 13 Jbeta primers. As handled by the study authors: An analysis that came later counted some 85 million unique TCR beta chains, roughly 11 million shared. Data came from immunoSEQ multiplex PCR; TCRdb stores just in-frame clones and leaves some out. V and J calls and clone size follow that table, whereas D and trimming were derived from the DNA. The sample has tens of thousands of clones; around three quarters are singletons. The chain links TRBV28 to TRBJ1-2, with D perhaps TRBD1 (5 bases). This sequence was found in a man aged 25-45 years in good health and CMV-seronegative. The material sequenced was PBMCs. The DNA of the CDR3 is TGTGCCAGCAGTTTAGCGACCTTGGGGGGTTCCAACTATGGCTACACCTTC. This codes for CASSLATLGGSNYGYTF.